This passage covers 18 T cell receptor beta chains from one sample sequenced in a study of T cells in Graves' hyperthyroidism and ophthalmopathy. Regions amplified from RNA transcripts were the TCR beta CDR3 regions. TCR CDR3 underwent first-round RT-PCR with the HTBI primer set. MiXCR, applied by TCRdb to the multiplex PCR reads, yields one record per CDR3 protein. The data hold around 620,000 distinct CDR3 sequences, with roughly 16% observed a single time. Sample: blood. These receptors originate from a woman aged 30 to 39 with Graves' hyperthyroidism.

The chain carries TRBV7-9 and TRBJ2-7; D possibly corresponds to TRBD2 (6 bases). V shed 4 bases and J shed 1 base, with 20 bases lying between them. The germline CDR1 and CDR2 sequences are SEHNR and FQNEAQ (reference sequence). The CDR3 contains 17 residues. CDR3 nucleotide sequence: TGTGCCAGCAGCTCCAGCAAAGTTTCGACTAGTTCCTACGAGCAGTACTTC. Protein: CASSSSKVSTSSYEQYF. Full variable domain (missing parts from reference TRBV7-9 and TRBJ2-7): DTGVSQNPRHKITKRGQNVTFRCDPISEHNRLYWYRQTLGQGPEFLTYFQNEAQLEKSRLLSDRFSAERPKGSFSTLEIQRTEQGDSAMYLCASSSSKVSTSSYEQYFGPGTRLTVT.

This clonotype was picked up a small number of times. V usage is TRBV24-1 and J usage is TRBJ2-5; D is possibly TRBD1 (5 bases). This CDR3 spans 13 amino acids. Deletions cut 12 bases from V and 5 bases from J, with 18 bases between. Germline values: CDR1 KGHDR, CDR2 SFDVKD. The CDR3 nucleotides read TGTGCCGTCGGTGGGGCCACCCAGGAGACCCAGTACTTC. It codes for CAVGGATQETQYF.

This clonotype was recorded a few times. The rearrangement joins TRBV29-1 to TRBJ2-7; 11 nucleotides line up with TRBD2. Trimming removed 3 bases from V and 5 bases from J; junction bases left unmatched: 18. The CDR3 has 18 residues. Germline CDR1 and CDR2: SQVTM and ANQGSEA. CDR3 sequence: CSVEVVSGRAGGGNEQYF. In DNA, the CDR3 is TGCAGCGTTGAGGTTGTTAGCGGGAGGGCCGGGGGTGGAAACGAGCAGTACTTC.

This clonotype was observed a handful of times. The rearrangement uses TRBV7-9 and TRBJ2-1; 8 nucleotides line up with TRBD1. J lost 7 bases, V lost 2 bases, and 7 bases had no gene match. Germline CDR1 and CDR2: SEHNR and FQNEAQ (reference sequence). The CDR3 sequence is 15 residues long. DNA for the CDR3: TGTGCCAGCAGCTTACAGGGGGCAGCTTGGAATGAGCAGTTCTTC. This encodes CASSLQGAAWNEQFF.

This clonotype was seen more than once but under ten times. The chain uses TRBV12-3 or TRBV12-4 and TRBJ2-1; 10 bases align to TRBD1. With 5 bases clipped from V and 6 bases from J, the junction kept 7 bases outside the gene matches. The CDR3 is 15 amino acids. DNA for the CDR3: TGTGCCAGCAGTCCGAGCCGGACAGGGGGCAATGAGCAGTTCTTC. Protein sequence: CASSPSRTGGNEQFF.

This clonotype was recorded at least ten times. This chain joins TRBV12-3 or TRBV12-4 and TRBJ2-1, with D possibly being TRBD1 (5 bases). The CDR3 runs to 13 residues. With 5 bases removed from V and 9 bases from J, the gap between germline ends came to 14 bases. The CDR3 reads CASSLTDRGEQFF. The CDR3 DNA reads as TGTGCCAGCAGTCTGACAGACCGTGGTGAGCAGTTCTTC.

This chain uses TRBV19 with TRBJ2-7; 10 positions agree with TRBD2. The J segment lost 4 bases and the V segment lost 3 bases, leaving 12 bases of the junction unmatched. This CDR3 comprises 17 residues. Germline lookup yields CDR1 LNHDA and CDR2 SQIVND (reference sequence). The DNA for the CDR3 is TGTGCCAGTAGTATCGGTGGTTTAGCGGGAGGCCTTTACGAGCAGTACTTC. It is translated as CASSIGGLAGGLYEQYF.

This clonotype has a count of ten or more. This rearrangement joins TRBV6-6 to TRBJ2-1; D perhaps matches TRBD2 (7 bases). V was shortened by 1 base and J by 1 base, with 14 bases between the two germline ends. CDR1 and CDR2 (germline): MNHNY, SVGAGI (reference sequence). The CDR3 covers 17 residues. The CDR3 DNA reads TGTGCCAGCAGTTACTTAGGGGGGGGACGGTCCTACAATGAGCAGTTCTTC. It is translated as CASSYLGGGRSYNEQFF.

This clonotype was seen ten or more times. This chain uses TRBV6-2 or TRBV6-3 with TRBJ2-3, with 8 bases fitting TRBD2. The germline gives CDR1 MNHEY, CDR2 SVGEGT. The CDR3 totals 15 residues. Trimming took 0 bases from V and 1 from J; bases not matched to a gene: 0. CDR3 bases: TGTGCCAGCAGTTACTCGACTAGCGGCACAGATACGCAGTATTTT. Protein sequence: CASSYSTSGTDTQYF.

This clonotype has at least ten counts. The V and J genes are TRBV7-2 and TRBJ1-5; TRBD1 matches at 8 bases. Germline CDR1 reads SGHTA; CDR2 reads FQGNSA. Trimming at V came to 4 bases and at J to 7 bases, leaving 3 bases not matched to a gene. CDR3 length equals 13 residues. The CDR3 DNA reads as TGTGCCAGCAGCTCGGACAGGGCCCAGCCCCAGCATTTT. It codes for CASSSDRAQPQHF. Drawing the rest from reference TRBV7-2 and TRBJ1-5, the complete variable domain is GAGVSQSPSNKVTEKGKDVELRCDPISGHTALYWYRQSLGQGLEFLIYFQGNSAPDKSGLPSDRFSAERTGGSVSTLTIQRTQQEDSAVYLCASSSDRAQPQHFGDGTRLSIL.

This clonotype was observed at least ten times. The rearrangement uses TRBV12-3 or TRBV12-4 and TRBJ2-6; no clear D. The CDR3 contains 13 residues. Trimming took 1 base from V and 3 from J, leaving 1 base between them. The CDR3 DNA reads as TGTGCCAGCAGTTTAGGTGGGGCCAACGTCCTGACTTTC. The encoded protein is CASSLGGANVLTF.

This clonotype has at least ten counts. The CDR3 here is CASSSQGTWTETQYF. As DNA, the CDR3 is TGTGCCAGCAGTTCCCAGGGGACTTGGACGGAGACCCAGTACTTC. The chain has TRBV28 and TRBJ2-5, with D perhaps given as TRBD1 or TRBD2 (6 bases each). The CDR3 consists of 15 residues. V was trimmed by 4 bases and J by 5 bases, leaving 17 bases between them. CDR1 is MDHEN and CDR2 is SYDVKM in the germline V gene.

This chain joins TRBV20-1 and TRBJ2-7; tentative D call: TRBD1 (5 bases). The CDR3 length is 18 residues. In germline, CDR1 is DFQATT, CDR2 SNEGSKA (reference sequence). V was pared by 5 bases and J by 2 bases, with 28 bases between. The CDR3 DNA is TGCAGTGCTCCCACGCCCCCTATAGACAGTTCATTGCCCTACGAGCAGTACTTC. It encodes CSAPTPPIDSSLPYEQYF.

In this sample, this clonotype turned up many times. The chain recombines TRBV5-1 with TRBJ2-1; the D gene is possibly TRBD2 (5 bases). The CDR3 sequence is 14 residues long. From germline, CDR1 is SGHRS and CDR2 YFSETQ. V was clipped by 0 bases and J by 8 bases, with 12 bases between them. The CDR3 bases are TGCGCCAGCAGCTTGGCACCGGGAAGTGATGAGCAGTTCTTC. It encodes CASSLAPGSDEQFF.

The genes are TRBV7-2 and TRBJ2-7; D is possibly TRBD2 (6 bases). This CDR3 spans 14 amino acids. Germline-derived CDR1 and CDR2 are SGHTA and FQGNSA. Trimming left V 5 bases short and J 0 bases short, with 11 bases between. The CDR3 here is CASSTRTTSYEQYF. The CDR3 DNA reads TGTGCCAGCAGCACACGGACTACCTCCTACGAGCAGTACTTC. The complete variable domain, with remaining parts taken from reference TRBV7-2 and TRBJ2-7, reads GAGVSQSPSNKVTEKGKDVELRCDPISGHTALYWYRQSLGQGLEFLIYFQGNSAPDKSGLPSDRFSAERTGGSVSTLTIQRTQQEDSAVYLCASSTRTTSYEQYFGPGTRLTVT.

This clonotype was found many times. The chain uses TRBV5-1 and TRBJ1-2; D unresolved. The CDR3 has 14 amino acids. The V end was cut by 0 bases, the J end by 2 bases, with 8 bases between. The germline V gene has CDR1 SGHRS and CDR2 YFSETQ. CDR3 bases: TGCGCCAGCAGCTTGGAGTTGGGGAACTATGGCTACACCTTC. Its protein product is CASSLELGNYGYTF.

This clonotype has more than one count but fewer than ten. The CDR3 loop reads CASSVDVGDGYGYTF. The CDR3, as DNA: TGTGCCAGCAGCGTAGATGTTGGGGACGGCTATGGCTACACCTTC. The chain recombines TRBV9 with TRBJ1-2; a possible D gene is TRBD1 (5 bases). Germline V gene lookup returns CDR1 SGDLS and CDR2 YYNGEE. The CDR3 has 15 residues. Trimming stripped 0 bases from V and 4 bases from J, with 13 bases between.

Many counts were recorded for this clonotype. The J gene is TRBJ1-1, the V gene TRBV30; the D is unclear. The germline gives CDR1 GTSNPN, CDR2 SVGIG (reference sequence). Trimming cost V 0 bases and J 2 bases, with 10 bases left between them. The CDR3 is 14 amino acids. The CDR3 DNA reads TGTGCCTGGAGTGTACTTTCGGTAAACACTGAAGCTTTCTTT. It is translated as CAWSVLSVNTEAFF.